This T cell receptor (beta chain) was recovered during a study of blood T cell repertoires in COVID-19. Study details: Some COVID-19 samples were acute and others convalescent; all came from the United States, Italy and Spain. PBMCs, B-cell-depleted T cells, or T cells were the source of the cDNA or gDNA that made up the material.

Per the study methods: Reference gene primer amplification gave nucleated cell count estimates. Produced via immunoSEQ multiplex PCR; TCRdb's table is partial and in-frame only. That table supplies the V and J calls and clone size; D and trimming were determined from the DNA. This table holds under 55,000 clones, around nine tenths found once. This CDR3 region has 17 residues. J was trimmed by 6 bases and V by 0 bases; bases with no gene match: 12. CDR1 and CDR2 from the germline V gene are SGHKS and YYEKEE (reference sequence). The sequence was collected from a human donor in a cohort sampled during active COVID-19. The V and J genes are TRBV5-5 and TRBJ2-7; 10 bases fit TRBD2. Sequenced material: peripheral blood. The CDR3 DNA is TGTGCCAGCAGCTTGGAGTTCGCTAGCGGGAGAACGGGCGAGCAGTACTTC. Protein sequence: CASSLEFASGRTGEQYF.